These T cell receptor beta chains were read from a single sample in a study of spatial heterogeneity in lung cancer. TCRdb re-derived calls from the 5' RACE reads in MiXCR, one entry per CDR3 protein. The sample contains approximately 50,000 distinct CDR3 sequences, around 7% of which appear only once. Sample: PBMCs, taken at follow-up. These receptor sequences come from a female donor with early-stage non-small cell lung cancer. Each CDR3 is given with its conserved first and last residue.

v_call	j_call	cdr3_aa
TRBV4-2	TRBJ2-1	CASSHRPVLGGENEQFF
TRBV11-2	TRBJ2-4	CASSLQGGRTKNIQYF
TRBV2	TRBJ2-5	CASSVAEETQYF
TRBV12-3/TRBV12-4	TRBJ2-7	CASGGGYEQYF
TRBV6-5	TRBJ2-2	CASSYEGTGELFF
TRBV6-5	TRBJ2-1	CASSWGGGSSYNEQFF
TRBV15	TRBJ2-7	CATSSGWGNSYEQYF
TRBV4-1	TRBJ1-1	CASSPSTGQMNTEAFF
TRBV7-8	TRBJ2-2	CASSLGSRRSELFF
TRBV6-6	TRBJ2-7	CASSYPRGGGSYEQYF
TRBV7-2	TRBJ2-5	CASSLARTSGQETQYF
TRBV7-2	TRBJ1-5	CASSPTGVQPQHF
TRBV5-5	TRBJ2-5	CASRPTGGSQETQYF
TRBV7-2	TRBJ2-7	CASSPSGFGGTYEQYF
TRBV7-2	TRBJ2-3	CASSYLAGGLGDTQYF
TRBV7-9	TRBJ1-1	CASSSFHRGRTEAFF
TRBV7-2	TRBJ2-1	CASSLADRGRNEQFF
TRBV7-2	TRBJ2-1	CASSSERLSSYNEQFF
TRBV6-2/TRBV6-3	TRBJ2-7	CASSRKGQGGYEQYF
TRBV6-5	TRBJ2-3	CASSYGRGVTDTQYF
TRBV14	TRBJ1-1	CASSQTYDRGHSEAFF